This T cell receptor (beta chain) was identified during a study of early T cells in non-severe SARS-CoV-2 infection. Study details: RNA in bulk from unsorted whole blood was sequenced, and chains were unpaired.

V gave up 7 bases and J gave up 4 bases, with 7 bases separating them. Germline V gene sequence: CDR1 SNHLY, CDR2 FYNNEI. This CDR3 comprises 11 residues. Broader study findings: CD4 and private specificities were missed by VDJdb matching, which favored anti-spike CD8 responses.

This clonotype was seen repeatedly, ten times or more. Its antigen is undetermined. Attached unique molecular identifiers marked individual cDNA molecules. One entry per CDR3 protein results from TCRdb running MiXCR on the 5' RACE reads. The table includes 80,000 to 95,000 distinct CDR3 sequences, roughly an eighth detected once. The TCR sequence derives from an adult who was a healthcare worker with PCR-confirmed SARS-CoV-2 infection or an uninfected control (not recorded which). Source material: whole blood. The chain carries TRBV2 and TRBJ1-2; D unresolved. In DNA form, the CDR3 reads TGTGCCAGCAAGCCCGTCTATGGCTACACCTTC. This encodes CASKPVYGYTF.